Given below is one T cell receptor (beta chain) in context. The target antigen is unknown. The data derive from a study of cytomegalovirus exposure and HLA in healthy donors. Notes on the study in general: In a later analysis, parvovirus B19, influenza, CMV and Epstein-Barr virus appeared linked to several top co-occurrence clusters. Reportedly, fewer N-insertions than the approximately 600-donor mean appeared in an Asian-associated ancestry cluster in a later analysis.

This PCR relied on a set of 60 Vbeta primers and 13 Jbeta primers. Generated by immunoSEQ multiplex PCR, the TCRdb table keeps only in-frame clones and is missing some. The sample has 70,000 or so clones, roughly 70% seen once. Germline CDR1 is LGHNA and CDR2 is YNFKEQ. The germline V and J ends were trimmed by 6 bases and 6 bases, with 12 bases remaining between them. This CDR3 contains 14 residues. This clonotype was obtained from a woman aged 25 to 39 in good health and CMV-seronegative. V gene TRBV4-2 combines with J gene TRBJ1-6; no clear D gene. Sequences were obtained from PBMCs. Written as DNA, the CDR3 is TGTGCCAGCAGTTCCCGGGAGATTAATTCACCCCTCCACTTT. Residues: CASSSREINSPLHF.